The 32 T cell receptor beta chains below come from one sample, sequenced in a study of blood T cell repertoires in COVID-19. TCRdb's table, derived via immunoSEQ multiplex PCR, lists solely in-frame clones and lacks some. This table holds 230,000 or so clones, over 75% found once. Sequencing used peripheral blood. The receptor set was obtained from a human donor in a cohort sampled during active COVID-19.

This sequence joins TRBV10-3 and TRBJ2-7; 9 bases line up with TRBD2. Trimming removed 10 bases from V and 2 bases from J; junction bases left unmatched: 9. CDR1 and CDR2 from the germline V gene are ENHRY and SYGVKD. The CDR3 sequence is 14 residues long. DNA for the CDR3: TGTGCCACACACGCTAGCGGGAAGGCCTACGAGCAGTACTTC. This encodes CATHASGKAYEQYF.

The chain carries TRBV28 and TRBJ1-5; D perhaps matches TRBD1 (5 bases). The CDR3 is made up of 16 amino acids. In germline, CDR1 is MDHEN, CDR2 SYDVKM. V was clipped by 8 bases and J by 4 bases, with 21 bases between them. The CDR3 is CASGNSEGVINQPQHF. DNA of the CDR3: TGTGCCAGCGGGAACTCAGAAGGGGTCATAAATCAGCCCCAGCATTTT.

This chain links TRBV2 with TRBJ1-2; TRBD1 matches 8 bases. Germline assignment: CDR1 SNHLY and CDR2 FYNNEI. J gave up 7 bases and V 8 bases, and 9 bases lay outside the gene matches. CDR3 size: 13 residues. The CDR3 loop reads CASLGQGLPGYTF. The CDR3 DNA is TGTGCCAGCCTTGGACAGGGCCTACCTGGCTACACCTTC.

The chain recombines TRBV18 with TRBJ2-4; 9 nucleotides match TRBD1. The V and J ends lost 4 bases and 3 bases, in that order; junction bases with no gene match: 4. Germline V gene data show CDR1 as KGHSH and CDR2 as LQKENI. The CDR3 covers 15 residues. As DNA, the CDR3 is TGTGCCAGCTCACTGTCGGGACAGGGCAAAAACATTCAGTACTTC. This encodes CASSLSGQGKNIQYF.

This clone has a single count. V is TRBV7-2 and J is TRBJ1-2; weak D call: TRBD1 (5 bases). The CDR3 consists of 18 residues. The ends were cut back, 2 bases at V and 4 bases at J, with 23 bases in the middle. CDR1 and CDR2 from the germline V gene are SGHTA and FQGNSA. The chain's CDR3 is CASSLRSGRATSSYGYTF. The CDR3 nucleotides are TGTGCCAGCAGCTTAAGGTCCGGCAGGGCAACATCAAGCTATGGCTACACCTTC.

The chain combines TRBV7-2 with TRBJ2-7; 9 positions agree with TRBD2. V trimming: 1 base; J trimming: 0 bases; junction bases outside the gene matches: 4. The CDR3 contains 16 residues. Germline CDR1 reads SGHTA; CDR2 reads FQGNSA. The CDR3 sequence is CASSLGAGGSSYEQYF. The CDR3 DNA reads TGTGCCAGCAGCTTAGGCGCGGGAGGGAGCTCCTACGAGCAGTACTTC.

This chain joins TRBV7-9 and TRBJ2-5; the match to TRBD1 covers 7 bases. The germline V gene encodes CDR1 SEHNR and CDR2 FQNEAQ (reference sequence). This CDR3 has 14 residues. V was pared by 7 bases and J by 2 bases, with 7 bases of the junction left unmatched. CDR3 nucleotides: TGTGCCAGCACCCCGACAGGGCGTCAAGAGACCCAGTACTTC. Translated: CASTPTGRQETQYF.

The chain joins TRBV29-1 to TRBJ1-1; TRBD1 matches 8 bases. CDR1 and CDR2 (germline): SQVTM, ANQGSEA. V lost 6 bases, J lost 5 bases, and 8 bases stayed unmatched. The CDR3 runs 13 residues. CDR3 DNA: TGCAGCGTCCACAGGGGGAGACAAACTGAAGCTTTCTTT. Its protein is CSVHRGRQTEAFF.

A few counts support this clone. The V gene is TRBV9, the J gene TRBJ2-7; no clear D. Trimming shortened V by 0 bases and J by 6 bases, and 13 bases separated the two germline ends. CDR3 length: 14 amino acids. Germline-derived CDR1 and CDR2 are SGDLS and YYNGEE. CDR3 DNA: TGTGCCAGCAGCGTAGACAGTCTAATCACCGAGCAGTACTTC. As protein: CASSVDSLITEQYF.

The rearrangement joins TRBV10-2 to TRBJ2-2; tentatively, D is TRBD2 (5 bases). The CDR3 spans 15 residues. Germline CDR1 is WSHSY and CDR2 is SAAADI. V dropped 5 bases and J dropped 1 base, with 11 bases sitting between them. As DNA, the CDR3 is TGCGCCAGCAGTCCCCGCGGGCAGAACACCGGGGAGCTGTTTTTT. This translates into CASSPRGQNTGELFF.

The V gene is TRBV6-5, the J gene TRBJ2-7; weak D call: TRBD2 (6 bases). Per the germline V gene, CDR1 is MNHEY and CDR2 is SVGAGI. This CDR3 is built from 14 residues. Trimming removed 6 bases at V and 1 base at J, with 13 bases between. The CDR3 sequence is CASRSLALSYEQYF. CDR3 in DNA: TGTGCCAGCAGAAGTCTAGCGCTTTCCTACGAGCAGTACTTC.

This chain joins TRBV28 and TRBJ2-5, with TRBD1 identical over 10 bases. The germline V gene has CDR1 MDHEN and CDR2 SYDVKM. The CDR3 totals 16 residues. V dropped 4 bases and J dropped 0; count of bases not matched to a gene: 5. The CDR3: CASSSPDRGDQETQYF. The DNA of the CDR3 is TGTGCCAGCAGTTCTCCGGACAGGGGGGACCAAGAGACCCAGTACTTC.

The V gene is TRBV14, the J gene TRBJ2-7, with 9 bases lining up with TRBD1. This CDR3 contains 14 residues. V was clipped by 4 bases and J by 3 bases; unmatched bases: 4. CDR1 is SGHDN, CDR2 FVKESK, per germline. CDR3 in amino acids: CASSPRQGGYEQYF. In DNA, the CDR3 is TGTGCCAGCAGCCCAAGACAGGGGGGCTACGAGCAGTACTTC.

The CDR3 sequence: CASSHLPGLAGGPLETQYF. The DNA for the CDR3 is TGTGCCAGCAGTCACCTTCCGGGACTAGCGGGAGGGCCGTTAGAGACCCAGTACTTC. The chain combines TRBV6-6 with TRBJ2-5, with TRBD2 matching 16 bases. With 5 bases clipped from V and 4 bases from J, the junction kept 13 bases outside the gene matches. CDR1 MNHNY and CDR2 SVGAGI come from the germline V gene (reference sequence). The CDR3 spans 19 residues.

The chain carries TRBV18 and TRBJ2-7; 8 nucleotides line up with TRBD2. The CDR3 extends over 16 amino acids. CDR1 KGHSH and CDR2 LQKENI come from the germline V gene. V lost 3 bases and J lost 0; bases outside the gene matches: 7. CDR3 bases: TGTGCCAGCTCACCCATTACTAGCGGAAGCTCCTACGAGCAGTACTTC. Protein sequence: CASSPITSGSSYEQYF.

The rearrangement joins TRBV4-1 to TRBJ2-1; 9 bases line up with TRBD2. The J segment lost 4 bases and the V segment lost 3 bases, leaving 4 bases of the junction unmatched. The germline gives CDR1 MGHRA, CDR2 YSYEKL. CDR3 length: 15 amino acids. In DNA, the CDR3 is TGCGCCAGCAGCCAGACTAGCGGTTTTTACAATGAGCAGTTCTTC. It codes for CASSQTSGFYNEQFF.

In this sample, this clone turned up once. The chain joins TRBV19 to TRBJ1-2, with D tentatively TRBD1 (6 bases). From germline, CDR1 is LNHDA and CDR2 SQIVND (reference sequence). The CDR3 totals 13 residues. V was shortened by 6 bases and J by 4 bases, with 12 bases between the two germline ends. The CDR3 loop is CASSSGARYGYTF. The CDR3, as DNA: TGTGCCAGTAGCTCAGGGGCCCGCTATGGCTACACCTTC. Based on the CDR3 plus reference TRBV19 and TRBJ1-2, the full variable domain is DGGITQSPKYLFRKEGQNVTLSCEQNLNHDAMYWYRQDPGQGLRLIYYSQIVNDFQKGDIAEGYSVSREKKESFPLTVTSAQKNPTAFYLCASSSGARYGYTFGSGTRLTVV.

CDR3 residues: CASSLGGGRALNEQFF. For the CDR3, the DNA is TGTGCCAGCAGCTTAGGCGGCGGGAGGGCCCTCAATGAGCAGTTCTTC. V gene TRBV11-3 combines with J gene TRBJ2-1; 9 positions match TRBD2. Germline CDR1 and CDR2: SGHNT and YENEEA. V trimming: 1 base; J trimming: 6 bases; junction bases outside the gene matches: 7. The length of the CDR3 is 16 residues.

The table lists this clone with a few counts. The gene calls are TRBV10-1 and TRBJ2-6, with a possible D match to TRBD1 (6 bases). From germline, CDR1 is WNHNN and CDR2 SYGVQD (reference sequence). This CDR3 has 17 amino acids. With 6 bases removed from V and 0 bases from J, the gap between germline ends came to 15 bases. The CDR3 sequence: CASRVWDTSSGANVLTF. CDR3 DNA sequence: TGCGCCAGCAGGGTATGGGACACCAGCTCTGGGGCCAACGTCCTGACTTTC.

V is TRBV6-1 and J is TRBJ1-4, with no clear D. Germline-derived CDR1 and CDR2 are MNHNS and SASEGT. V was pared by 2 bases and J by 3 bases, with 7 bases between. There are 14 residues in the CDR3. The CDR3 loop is CASSESESNEKLFF. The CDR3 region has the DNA TGTGCCAGCAGTGAAAGCGAATCTAATGAAAAACTGTTTTTT.

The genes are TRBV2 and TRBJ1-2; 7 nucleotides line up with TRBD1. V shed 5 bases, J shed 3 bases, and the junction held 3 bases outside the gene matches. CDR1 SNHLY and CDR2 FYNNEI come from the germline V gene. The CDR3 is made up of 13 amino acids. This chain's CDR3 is CASSMTGYYGYTF. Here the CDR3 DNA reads TGTGCCAGCAGTATGACAGGGTACTATGGCTACACCTTC.

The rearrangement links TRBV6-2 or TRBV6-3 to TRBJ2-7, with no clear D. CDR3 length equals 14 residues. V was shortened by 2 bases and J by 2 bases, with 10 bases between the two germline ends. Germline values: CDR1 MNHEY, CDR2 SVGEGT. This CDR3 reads CASSYKYRPYEQYF. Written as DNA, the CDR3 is TGTGCCAGCAGTTACAAGTACAGACCCTACGAGCAGTACTTC.

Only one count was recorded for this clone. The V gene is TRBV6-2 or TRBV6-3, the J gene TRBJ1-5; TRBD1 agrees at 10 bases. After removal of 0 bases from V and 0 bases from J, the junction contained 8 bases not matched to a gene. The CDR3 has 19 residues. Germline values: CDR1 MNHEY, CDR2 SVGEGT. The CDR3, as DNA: TGTGCCAGCAGTTACTCGAGGGACAGGGGCCGCTATAGCAATCAGCCCCAGCATTTT. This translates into CASSYSRDRGRYSNQPQHF.

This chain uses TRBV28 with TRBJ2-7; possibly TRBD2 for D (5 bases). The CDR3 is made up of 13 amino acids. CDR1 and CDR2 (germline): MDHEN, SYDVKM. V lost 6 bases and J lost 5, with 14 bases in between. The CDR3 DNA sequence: TGTGCCAGCAGCCGCGGGCCCCACCACGAGCAGTACTTC. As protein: CASSRGPHHEQYF.

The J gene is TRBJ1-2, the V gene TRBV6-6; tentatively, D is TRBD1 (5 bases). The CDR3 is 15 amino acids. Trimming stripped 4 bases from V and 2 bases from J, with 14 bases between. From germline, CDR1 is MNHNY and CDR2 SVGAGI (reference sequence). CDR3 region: CASSSVGGVNYGYTF. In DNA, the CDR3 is TGTGCCAGCAGTTCCGTGGGGGGTGTCAACTATGGCTACACCTTC.

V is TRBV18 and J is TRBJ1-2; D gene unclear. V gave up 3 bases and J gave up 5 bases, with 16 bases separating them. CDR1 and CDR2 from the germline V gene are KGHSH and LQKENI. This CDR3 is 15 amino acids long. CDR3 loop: CASSPRLTRNYGYTF. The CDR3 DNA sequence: TGTGCCAGCTCACCTAGACTTACAAGAAATTATGGCTACACCTTC.

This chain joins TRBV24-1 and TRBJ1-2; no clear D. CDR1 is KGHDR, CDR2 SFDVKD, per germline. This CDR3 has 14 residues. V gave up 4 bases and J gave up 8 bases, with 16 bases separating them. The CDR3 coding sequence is TGTGCCACCAGTGACCCCGGGAGGGTTGAAGGCTACACCTTC. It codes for CATSDPGRVEGYTF.

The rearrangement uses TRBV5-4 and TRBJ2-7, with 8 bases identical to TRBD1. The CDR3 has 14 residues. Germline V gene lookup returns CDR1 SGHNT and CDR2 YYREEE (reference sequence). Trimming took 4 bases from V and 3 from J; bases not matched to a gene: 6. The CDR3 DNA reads TGTGCCAGCAGCGCCTCGACAGGGGACTACGAGCAGTACTTC. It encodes CASSASTGDYEQYF. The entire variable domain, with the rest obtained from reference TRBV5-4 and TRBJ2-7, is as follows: ETGVTQSPTHLIKTRGQQVTLRCSSQSGHNTVSWYQQALGQGPQFIFQYYREEENGRGNFPPRFSGLQFPNYSSELNVNALELDDSALYLCASSASTGDYEQYFGPGTRLTVT.

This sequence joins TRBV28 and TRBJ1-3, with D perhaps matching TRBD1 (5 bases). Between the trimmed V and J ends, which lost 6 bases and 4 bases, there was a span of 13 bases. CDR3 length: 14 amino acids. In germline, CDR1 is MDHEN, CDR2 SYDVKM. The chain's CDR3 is CASSFPDIGNTIYF. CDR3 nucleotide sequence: TGTGCCAGCAGCTTTCCGGACATCGGAAACACCATATATTTT.

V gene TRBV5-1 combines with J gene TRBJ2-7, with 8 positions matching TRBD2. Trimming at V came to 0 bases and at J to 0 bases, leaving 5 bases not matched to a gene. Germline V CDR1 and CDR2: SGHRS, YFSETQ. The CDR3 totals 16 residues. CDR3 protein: CASSLETSVYSYEQYF. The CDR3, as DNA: TGCGCCAGCAGCTTGGAGACTAGCGTCTACTCCTACGAGCAGTACTTC.

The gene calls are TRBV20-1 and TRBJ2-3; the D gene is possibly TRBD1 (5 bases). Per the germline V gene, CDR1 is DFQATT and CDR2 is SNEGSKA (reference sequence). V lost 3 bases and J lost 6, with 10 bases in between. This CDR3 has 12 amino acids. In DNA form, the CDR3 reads TGCAGTGCTAGTCGCAGGGATGATACGCAGTATTTT. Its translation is CSASRRDDTQYF.

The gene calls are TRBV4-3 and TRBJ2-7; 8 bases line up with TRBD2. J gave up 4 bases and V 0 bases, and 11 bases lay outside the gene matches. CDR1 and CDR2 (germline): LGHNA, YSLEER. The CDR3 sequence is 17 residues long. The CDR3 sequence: CASSQDGAGVLRYEQYF. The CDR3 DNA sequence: TGCGCCAGCAGCCAAGATGGAGCGGGAGTCTTGAGATACGAGCAGTACTTC.